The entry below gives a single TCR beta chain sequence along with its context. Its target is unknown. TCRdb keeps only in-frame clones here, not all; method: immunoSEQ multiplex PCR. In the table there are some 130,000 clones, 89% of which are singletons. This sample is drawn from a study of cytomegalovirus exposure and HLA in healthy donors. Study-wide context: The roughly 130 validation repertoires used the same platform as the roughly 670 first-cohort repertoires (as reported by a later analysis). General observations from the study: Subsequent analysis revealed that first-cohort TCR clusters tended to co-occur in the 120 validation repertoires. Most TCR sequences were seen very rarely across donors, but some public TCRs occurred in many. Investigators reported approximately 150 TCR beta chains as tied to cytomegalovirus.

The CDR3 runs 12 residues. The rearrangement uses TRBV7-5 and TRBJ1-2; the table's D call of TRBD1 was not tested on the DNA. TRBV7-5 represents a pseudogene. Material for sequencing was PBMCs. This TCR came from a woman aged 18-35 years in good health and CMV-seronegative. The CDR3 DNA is TGTGCCAGAGGACAGTACTACTATGGCTACACCTTC. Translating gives CARGQYYYGYTF.